This TCR beta chain stems from a study of T cells after yellow fever vaccination. Conversion of TCR transcripts into cDNA relied on 5'RACE template switching, which added a universal primer site and UMIs. Via MiXCR, TCRdb re-called the 5' RACE reads, giving one row per CDR3 protein. Of tens of thousands of distinct CDR3 sequences listed, approximately 3.2% were seen once; the top ten hold around 0.95%. In this sample, this clonotype turned up many times. V gave up 4 bases and J gave up 7 bases, with 7 bases separating them. CDR3 length: 11 residues. The clonotype comes from a man between 18 and 29 years old who received the YFV17D yellow fever vaccine. The sample was PBMCs, either bulk or a sorted T-cell subset (CD4+, CD8+, memory, or dextramer-sorted; not recorded which), taken 35 to 50 days after the first yellow fever vaccination. The J gene is TRBJ1-2, the V gene TRBV12-3 or TRBV12-4; TRBD1 is a possible D gene (5 bases). CDR3 coding DNA: TGTGCCAGCAGTTGGGGGGGTGGCTACACCTTC. Translation: CASSWGGGYTF.